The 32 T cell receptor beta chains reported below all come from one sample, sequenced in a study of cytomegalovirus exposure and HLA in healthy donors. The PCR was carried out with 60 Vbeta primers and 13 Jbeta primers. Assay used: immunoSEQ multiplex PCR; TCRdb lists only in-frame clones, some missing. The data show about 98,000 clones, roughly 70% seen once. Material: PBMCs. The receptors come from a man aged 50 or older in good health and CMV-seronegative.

CDR3 DNA: TGTGCCAGCTCATTTCTGACTAGCTCCACGGAGGATACGCAGTATTTT. This gives the protein CASSFLTSSTEDTQYF. The chain joins TRBV18 to TRBJ2-3; 7 bases are a match to TRBD2. CDR3 length equals 16 residues. Germline assignment: CDR1 KGHSH and CDR2 LQKENI. The junction had 14 bases not matched to a gene; V was cut back by 5 bases and J by 6 bases.

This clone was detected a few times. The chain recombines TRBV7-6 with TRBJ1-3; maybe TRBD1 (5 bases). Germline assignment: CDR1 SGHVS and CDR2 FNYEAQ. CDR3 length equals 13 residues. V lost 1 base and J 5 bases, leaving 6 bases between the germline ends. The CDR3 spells CASSLGQRNTIYF. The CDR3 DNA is TGTGCCAGCAGCTTAGGACAGAGAAACACCATATATTTT.

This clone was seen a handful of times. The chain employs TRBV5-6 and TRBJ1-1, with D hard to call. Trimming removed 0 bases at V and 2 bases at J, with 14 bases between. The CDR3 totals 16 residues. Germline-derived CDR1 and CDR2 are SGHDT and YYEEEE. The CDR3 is CASSLDTGRGNTEAFF. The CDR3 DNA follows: TGTGCCAGCAGCTTGGATACTGGCCGGGGTAACACTGAAGCTTTCTTT.

DNA of the CDR3: TGTGCCAGCAGTGCCCAGGGGACCTCGTGGGACGAGCAGTACTTC. It translates to CASSAQGTSWDEQYF. The chain recombines TRBV6-5 with TRBJ2-7; D possibly corresponds to TRBD1 (6 bases). The germline CDR1 and CDR2 sequences are MNHEY and SVGAGI. The ends were cut back, 5 bases at V and 5 bases at J, with 19 bases in the middle. This CDR3 region has 15 residues.

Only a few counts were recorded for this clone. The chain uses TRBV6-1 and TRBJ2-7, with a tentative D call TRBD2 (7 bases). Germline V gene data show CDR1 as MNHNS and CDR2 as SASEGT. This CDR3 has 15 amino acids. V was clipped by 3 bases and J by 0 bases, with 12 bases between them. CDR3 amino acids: CASSDWGGISYEQYF. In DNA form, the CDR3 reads TGTGCCAGCAGTGATTGGGGGGGCATCTCCTACGAGCAGTACTTC.

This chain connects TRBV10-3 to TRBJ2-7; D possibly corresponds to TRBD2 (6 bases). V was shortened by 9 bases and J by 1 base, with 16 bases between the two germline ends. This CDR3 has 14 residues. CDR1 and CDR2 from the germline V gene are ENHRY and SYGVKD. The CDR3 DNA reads TGTGCCATTGCGAGGGAGGAAGGGTCCTACGAGCAGTACTTC. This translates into CAIAREEGSYEQYF.

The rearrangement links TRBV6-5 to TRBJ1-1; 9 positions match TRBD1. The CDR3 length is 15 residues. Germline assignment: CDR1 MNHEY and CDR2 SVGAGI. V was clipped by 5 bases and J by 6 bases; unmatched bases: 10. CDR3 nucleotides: TGTGCCAGCAGTCGTCTCGACAGGGGGAGCGCTGAAGCTTTCTTT. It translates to CASSRLDRGSAEAFF.

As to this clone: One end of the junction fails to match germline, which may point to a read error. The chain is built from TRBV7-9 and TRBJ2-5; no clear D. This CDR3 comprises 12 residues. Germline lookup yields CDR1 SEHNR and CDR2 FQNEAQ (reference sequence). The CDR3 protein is CSSSSVPGGQYF. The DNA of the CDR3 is TGTTCCAGCAGCTCCGTCCCGGGTGGGCAGTACTTC.

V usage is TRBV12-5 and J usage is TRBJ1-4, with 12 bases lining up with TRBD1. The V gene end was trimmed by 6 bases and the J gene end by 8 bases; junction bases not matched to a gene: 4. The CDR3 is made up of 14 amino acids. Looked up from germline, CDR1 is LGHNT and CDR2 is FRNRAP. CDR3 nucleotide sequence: TGTGCTAGTGGCCGGGACAGGGGGCGGGAAAAACTGTTTTTT. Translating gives CASGRDRGREKLFF.

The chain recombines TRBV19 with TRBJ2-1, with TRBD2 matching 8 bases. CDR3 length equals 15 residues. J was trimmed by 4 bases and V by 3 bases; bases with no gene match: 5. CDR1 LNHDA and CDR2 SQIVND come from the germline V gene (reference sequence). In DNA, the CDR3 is TGTGCCAGTAGTATTGTACTAGCGGATTACAATGAGCAGTTCTTC. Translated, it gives CASSIVLADYNEQFF.

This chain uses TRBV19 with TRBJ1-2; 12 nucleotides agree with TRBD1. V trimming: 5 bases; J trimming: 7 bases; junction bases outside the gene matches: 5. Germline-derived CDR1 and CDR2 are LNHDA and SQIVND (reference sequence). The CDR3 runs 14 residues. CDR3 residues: CASSGDRGLFGYTF. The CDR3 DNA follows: TGTGCCAGTAGTGGGGACAGGGGGCTCTTTGGCTACACCTTC.

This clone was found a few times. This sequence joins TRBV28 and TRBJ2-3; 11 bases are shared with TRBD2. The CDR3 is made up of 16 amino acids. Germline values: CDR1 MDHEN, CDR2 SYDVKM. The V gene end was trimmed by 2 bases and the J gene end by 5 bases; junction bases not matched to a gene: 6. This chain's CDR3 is CASSLPLAGVGDTQYF. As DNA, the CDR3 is TGTGCCAGCAGTTTACCACTAGCGGGAGTCGGAGATACGCAGTATTTT.

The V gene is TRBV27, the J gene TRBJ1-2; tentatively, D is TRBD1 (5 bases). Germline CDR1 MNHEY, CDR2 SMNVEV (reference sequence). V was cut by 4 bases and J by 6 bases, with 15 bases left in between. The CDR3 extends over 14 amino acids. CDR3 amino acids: CASSSTPRDDGYTF. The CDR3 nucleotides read TGTGCCAGCAGTTCTACCCCCAGGGATGATGGCTACACCTTC.

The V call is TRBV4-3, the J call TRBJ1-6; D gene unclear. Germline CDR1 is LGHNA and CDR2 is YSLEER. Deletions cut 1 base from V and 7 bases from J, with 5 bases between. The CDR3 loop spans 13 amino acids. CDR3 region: CASSQVLNSPLHF. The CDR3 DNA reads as TGCGCCAGCAGCCAAGTATTAAATTCACCCCTCCACTTT.

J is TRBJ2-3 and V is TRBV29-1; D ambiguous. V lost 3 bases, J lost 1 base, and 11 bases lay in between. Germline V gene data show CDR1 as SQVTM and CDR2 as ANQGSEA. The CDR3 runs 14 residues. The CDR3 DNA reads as TGCAGCGTTGATGGAGTTCTTGGCACAGATACGCAGTATTTT. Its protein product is CSVDGVLGTDTQYF.

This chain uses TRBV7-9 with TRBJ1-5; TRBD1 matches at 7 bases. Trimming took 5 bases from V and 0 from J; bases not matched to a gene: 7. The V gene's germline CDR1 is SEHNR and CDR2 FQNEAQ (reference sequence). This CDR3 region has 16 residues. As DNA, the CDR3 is TGTGCCAGCAGCCGGGGACAGTCAAATAGCAATCAGCCCCAGCATTTT. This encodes CASSRGQSNSNQPQHF.

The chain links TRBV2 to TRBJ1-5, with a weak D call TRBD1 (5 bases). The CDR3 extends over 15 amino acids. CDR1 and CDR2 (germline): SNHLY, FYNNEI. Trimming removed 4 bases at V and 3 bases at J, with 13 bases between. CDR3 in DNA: TGTGCCAGCAGTGTGGGCAGGGCTCTCAATCAGCCCCAGCATTTT. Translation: CASSVGRALNQPQHF.

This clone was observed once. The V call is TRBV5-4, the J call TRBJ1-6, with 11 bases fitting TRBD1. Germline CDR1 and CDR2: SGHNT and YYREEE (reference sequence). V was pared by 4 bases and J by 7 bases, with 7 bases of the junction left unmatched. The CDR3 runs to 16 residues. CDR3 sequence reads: CASSPGQGAQNSPLHF. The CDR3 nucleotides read TGTGCCAGCAGCCCTGGACAGGGGGCGCAGAATTCACCCCTCCACTTT.

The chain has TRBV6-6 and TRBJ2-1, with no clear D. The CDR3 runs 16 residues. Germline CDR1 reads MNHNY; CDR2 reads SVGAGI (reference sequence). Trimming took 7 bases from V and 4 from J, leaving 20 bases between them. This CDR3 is CASKDPDKLLYNEQFF. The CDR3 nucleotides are TGTGCCAGCAAAGACCCCGACAAATTATTATACAATGAGCAGTTCTTC.

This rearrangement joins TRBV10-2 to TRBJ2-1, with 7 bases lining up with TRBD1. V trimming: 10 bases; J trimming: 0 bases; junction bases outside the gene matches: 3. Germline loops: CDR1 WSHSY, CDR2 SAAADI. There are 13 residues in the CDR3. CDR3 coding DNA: TGCGCCATCCGGGACAGCTCCTACAATGAGCAGTTCTTC. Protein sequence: CAIRDSSYNEQFF.

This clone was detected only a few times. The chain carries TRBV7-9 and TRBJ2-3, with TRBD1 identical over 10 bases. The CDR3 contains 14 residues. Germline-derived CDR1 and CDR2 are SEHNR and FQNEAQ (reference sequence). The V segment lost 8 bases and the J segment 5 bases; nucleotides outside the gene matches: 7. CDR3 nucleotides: TGTGCCAGCTCAGGACAGGGGGTGTTAGATACGCAGTATTTT. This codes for CASSGQGVLDTQYF. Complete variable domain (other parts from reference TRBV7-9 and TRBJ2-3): DTGVSQNPRHKITKRGQNVTFRCDPISEHNRLYWYRQTLGQGPEFLTYFQNEAQLEKSRLLSDRFSAERPKGSFSTLEIQRTEQGDSAMYLCASSGQGVLDTQYFGPGTRLTVL.

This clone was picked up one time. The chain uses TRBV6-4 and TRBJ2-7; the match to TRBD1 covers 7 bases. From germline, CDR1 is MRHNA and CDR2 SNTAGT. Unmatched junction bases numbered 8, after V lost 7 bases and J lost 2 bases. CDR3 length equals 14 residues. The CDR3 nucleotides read TGTGCCAGCATGCCATCGGGACAGCCCTACGAGCAGTACTTC. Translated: CASMPSGQPYEQYF.

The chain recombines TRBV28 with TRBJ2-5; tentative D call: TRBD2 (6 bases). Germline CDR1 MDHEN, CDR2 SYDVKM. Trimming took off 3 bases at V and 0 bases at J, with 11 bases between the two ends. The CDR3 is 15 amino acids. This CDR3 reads CASSLRDWYQETQYF. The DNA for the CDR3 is TGTGCCAGCAGTTTGCGGGATTGGTACCAAGAGACCCAGTACTTC.

CDR3 DNA: TGTGCCAGCAGCCCCCCCCTGGGGGACTCCTGGCACGAGCAGTACTTC. It translates to CASSPPLGDSWHEQYF. This chain joins TRBV7-9 and TRBJ2-7, with TRBD2 as a possible D gene (6 bases). This CDR3 is 16 amino acids long. Germline values: CDR1 SEHNR, CDR2 FQNEAQ (reference sequence). Trimming cost V 5 bases and J 5 bases, with 22 bases left between them. The variable domain in full, completed from reference TRBV7-9 and TRBJ2-7, reads DTGVSQNPRHKITKRGQNVTFRCDPISEHNRLYWYRQTLGQGPEFLTYFQNEAQLEKSRLLSDRFSAERPKGSFSTLEIQRTEQGDSAMYLCASSPPLGDSWHEQYFGPGTRLTVT.

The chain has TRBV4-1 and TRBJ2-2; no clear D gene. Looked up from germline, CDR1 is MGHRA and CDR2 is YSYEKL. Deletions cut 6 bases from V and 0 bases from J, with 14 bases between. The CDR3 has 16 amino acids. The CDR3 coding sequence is TGCGCCAGCAGTTCCCGAACCAGTTCGAACACCGGGGAGCTGTTTTTT. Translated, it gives CASSSRTSSNTGELFF.

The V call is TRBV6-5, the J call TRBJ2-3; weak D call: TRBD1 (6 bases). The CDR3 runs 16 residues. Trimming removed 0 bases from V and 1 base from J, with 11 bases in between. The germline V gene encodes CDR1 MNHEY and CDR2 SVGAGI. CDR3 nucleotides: TGTGCCAGCAGTTACTCGAGAGCAGGGGGCACAGATACGCAGTATTTT. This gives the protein CASSYSRAGGTDTQYF.

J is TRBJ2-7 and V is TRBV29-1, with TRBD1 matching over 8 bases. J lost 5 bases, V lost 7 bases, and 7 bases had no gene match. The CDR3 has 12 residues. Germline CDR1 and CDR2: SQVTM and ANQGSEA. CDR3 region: CSGGQGKNEQYF. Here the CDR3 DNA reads TGCAGCGGAGGACAGGGAAAGAACGAGCAGTACTTC.

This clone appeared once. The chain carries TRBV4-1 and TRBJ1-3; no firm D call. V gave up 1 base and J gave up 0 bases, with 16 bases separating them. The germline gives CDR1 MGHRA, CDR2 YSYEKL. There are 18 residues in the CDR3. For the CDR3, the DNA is TGCGCCAGCAGCCAAGTATTCCGAGGGCCCCTCTCTGGAAACACCATATATTTT. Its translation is CASSQVFRGPLSGNTIYF.

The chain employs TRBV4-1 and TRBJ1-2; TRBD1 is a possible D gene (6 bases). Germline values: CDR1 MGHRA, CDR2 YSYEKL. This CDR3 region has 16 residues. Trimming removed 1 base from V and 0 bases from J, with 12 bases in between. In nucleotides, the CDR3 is TGCGCCAGCAGCCAAGCCGGGGGGCGATCTAACTATGGCTACACCTTC. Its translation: CASSQAGGRSNYGYTF.

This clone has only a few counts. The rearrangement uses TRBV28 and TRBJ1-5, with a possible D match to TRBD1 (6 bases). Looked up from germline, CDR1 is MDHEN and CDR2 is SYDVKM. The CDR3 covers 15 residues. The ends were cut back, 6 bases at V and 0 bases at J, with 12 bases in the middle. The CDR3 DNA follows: TGTGCCAGCAGAGCGGGACACGTTAGCAATCAGCCCCAGCATTTT. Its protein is CASRAGHVSNQPQHF.

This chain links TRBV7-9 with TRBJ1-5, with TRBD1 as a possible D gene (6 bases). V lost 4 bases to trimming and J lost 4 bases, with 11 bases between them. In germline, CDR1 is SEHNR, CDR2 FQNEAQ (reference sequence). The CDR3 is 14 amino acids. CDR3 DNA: TGTGCCAGCAGCTATTCAACAGGGAATCAGCCCCAGCATTTT. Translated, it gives CASSYSTGNQPQHF.

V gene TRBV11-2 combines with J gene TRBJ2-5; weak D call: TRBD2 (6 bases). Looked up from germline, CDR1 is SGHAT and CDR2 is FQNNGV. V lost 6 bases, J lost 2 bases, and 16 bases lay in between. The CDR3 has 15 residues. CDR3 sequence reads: CASSYSRGSQETQYF. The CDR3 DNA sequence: TGTGCCAGCAGTTATTCCCGGGGGTCACAAGAGACCCAGTACTTC.